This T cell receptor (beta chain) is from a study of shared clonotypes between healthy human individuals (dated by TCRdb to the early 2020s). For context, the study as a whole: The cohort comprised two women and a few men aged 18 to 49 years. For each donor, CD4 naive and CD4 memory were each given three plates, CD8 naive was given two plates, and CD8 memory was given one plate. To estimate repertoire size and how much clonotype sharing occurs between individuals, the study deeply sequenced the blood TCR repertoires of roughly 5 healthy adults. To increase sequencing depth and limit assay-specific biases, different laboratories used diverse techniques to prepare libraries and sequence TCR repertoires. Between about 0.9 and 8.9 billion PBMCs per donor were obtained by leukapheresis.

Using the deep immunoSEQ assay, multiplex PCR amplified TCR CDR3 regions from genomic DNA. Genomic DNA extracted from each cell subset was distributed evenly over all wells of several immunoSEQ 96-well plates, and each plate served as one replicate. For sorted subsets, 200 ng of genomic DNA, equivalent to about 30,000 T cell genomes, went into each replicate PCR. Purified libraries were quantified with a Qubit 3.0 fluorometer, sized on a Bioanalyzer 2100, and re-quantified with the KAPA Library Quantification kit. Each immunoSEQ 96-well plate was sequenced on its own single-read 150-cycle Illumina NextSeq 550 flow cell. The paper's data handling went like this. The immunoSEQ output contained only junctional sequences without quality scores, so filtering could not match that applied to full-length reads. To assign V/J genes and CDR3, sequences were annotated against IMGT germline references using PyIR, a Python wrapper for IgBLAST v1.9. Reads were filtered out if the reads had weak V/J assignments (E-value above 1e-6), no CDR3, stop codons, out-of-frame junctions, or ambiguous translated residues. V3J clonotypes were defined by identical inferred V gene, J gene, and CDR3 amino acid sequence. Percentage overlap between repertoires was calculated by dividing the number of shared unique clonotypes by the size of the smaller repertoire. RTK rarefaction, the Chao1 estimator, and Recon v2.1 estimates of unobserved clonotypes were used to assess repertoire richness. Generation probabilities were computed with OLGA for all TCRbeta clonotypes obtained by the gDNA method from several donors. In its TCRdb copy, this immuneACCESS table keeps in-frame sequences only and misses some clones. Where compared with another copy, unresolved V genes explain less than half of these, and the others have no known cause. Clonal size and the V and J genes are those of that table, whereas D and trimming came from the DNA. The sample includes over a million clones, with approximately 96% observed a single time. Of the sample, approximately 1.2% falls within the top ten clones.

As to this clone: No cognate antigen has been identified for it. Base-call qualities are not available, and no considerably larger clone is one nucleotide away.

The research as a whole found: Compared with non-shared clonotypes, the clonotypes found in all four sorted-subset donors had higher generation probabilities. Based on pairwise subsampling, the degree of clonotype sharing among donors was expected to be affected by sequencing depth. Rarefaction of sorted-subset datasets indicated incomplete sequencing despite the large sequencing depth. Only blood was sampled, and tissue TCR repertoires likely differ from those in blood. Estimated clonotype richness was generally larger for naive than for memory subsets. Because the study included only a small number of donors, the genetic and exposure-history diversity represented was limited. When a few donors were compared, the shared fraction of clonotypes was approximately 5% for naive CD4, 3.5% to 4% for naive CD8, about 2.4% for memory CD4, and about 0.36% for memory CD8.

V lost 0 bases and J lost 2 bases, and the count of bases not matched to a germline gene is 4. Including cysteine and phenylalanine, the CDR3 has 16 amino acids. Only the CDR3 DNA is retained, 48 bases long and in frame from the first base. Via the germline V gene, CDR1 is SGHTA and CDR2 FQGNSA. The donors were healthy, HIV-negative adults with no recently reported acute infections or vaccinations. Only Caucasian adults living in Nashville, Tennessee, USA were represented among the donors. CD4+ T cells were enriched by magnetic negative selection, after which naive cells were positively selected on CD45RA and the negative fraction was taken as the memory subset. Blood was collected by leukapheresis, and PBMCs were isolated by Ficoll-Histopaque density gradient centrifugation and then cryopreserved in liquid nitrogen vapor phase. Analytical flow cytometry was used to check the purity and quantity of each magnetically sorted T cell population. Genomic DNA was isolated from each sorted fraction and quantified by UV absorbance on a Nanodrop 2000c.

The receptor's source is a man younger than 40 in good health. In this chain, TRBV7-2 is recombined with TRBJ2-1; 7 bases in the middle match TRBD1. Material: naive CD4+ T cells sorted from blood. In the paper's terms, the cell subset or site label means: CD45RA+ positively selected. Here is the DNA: TGTGCCAGCAGCTTAGCAGGTACAGGGGCCTACAATGAGCAGTTCTTC. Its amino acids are CASSLAGTGAYNEQFF.